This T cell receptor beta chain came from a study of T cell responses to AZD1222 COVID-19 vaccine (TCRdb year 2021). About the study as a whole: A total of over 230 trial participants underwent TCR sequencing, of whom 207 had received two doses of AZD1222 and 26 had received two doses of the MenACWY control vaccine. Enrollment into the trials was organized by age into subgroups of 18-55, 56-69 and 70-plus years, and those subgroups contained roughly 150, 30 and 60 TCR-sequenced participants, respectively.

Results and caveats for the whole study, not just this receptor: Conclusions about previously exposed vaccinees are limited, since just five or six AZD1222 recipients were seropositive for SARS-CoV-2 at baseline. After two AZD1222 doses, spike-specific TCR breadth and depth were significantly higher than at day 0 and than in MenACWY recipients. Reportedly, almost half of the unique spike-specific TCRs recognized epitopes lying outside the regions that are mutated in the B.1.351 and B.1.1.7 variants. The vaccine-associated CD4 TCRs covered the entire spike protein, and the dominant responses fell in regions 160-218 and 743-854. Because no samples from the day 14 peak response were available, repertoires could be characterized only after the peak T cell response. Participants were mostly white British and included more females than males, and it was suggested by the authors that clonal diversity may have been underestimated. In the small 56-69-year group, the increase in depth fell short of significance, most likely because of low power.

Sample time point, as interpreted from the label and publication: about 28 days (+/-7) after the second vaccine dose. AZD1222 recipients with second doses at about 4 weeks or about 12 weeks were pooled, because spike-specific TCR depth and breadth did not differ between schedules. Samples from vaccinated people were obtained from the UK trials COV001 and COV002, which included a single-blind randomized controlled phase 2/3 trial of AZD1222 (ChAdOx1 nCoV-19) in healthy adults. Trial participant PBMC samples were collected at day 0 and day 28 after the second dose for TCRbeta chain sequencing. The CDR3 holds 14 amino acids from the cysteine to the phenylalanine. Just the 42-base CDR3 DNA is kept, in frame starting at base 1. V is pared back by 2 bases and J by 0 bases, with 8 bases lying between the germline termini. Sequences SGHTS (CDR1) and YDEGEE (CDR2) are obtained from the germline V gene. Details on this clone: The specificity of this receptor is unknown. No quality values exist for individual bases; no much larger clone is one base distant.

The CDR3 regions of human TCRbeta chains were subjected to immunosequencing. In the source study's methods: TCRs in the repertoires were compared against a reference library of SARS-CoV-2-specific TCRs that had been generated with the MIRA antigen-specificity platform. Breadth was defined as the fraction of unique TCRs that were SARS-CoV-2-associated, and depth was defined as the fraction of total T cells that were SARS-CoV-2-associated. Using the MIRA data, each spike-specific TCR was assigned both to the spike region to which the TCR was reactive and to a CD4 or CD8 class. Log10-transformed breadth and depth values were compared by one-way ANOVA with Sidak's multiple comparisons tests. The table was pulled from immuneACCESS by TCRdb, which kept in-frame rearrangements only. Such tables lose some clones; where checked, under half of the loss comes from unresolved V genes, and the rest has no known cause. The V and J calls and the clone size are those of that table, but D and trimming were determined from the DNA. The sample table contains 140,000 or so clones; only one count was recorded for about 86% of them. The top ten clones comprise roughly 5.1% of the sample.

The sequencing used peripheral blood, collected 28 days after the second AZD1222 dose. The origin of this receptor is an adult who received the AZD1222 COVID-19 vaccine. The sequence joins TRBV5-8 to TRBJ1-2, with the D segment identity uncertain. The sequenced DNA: TGTGCCAGCAGCTTATCAGCGACTAACTATGGCTACACCTTC. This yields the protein CASSLSATNYGYTF.